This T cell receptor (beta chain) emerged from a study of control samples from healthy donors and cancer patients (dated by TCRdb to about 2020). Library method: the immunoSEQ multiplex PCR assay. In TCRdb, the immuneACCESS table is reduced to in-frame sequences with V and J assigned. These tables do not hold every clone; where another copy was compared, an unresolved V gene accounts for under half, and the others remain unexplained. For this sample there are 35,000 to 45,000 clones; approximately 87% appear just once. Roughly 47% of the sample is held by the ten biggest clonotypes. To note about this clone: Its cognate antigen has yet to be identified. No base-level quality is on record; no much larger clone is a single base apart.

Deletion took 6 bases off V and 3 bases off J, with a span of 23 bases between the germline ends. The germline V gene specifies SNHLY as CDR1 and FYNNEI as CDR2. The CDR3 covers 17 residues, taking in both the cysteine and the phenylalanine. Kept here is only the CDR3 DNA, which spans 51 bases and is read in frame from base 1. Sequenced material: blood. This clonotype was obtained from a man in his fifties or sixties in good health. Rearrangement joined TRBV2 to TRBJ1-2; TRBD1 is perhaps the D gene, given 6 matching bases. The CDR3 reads CASSPGGRVSRDYGYTF. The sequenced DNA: TGTGCCAGCAGCCCCGGGGGCCGGGTCTCACGCGACTATGGCTACACCTTC.